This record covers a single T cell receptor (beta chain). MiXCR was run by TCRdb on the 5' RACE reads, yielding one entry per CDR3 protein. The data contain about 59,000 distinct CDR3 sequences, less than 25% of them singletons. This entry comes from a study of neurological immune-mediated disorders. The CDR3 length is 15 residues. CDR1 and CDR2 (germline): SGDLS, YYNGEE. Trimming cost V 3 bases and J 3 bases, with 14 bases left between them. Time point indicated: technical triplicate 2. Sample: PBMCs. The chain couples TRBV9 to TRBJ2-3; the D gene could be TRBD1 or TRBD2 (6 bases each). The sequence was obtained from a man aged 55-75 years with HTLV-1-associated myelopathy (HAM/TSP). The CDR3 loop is CASSDGKGGTDTQYF. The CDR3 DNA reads TGTGCCAGCAGCGACGGGAAGGGGGGTACAGATACGCAGTATTTT.